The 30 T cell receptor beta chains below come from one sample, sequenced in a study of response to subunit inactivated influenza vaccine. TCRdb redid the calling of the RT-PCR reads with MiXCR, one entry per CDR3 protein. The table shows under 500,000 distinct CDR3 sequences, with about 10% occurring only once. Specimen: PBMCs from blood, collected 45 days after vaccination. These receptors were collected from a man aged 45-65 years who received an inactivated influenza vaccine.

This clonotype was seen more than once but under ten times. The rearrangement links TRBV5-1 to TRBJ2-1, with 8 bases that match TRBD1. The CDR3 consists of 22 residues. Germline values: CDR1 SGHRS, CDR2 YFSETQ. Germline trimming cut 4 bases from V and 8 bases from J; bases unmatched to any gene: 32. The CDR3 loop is CASSLGIVTGDRFSMERDEQFF. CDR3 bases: TGCGCCAGCAGCCTTGGAATTGTGACAGGGGATAGATTTTCAATGGAGAGGGATGAGCAGTTCTTC.

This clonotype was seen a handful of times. CDR3 nucleotide sequence: TGTGCCAGCAGCCAAGAAAAGGTAGCGGGGGTAGAGACCCAGTACTTC. Its translation: CASSQEKVAGVETQYF. V is TRBV3-1 and J is TRBJ2-5, with 9 bases aligning to TRBD2. CDR1 is LGHDT, CDR2 YNNKEL, per germline (reference sequence). This CDR3 comprises 16 residues. V lost 0 bases to trimming and J lost 4 bases; unmatched junction nucleotides: 6.

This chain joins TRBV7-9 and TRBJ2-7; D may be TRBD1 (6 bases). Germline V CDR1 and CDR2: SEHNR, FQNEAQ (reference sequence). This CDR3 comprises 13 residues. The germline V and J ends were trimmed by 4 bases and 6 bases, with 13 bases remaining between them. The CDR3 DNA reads TGTGCCAGCAGCTCCAGGGGAAATACCGAGCAGTACTTC. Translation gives CASSSRGNTEQYF.

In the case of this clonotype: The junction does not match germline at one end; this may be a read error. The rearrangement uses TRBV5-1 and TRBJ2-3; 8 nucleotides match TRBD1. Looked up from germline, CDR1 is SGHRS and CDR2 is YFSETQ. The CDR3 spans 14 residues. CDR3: CAGSLDRATDTQYF. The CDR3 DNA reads TGCGCCGGCAGCTTGGACAGGGCCACAGATACGCAGTATTTT.

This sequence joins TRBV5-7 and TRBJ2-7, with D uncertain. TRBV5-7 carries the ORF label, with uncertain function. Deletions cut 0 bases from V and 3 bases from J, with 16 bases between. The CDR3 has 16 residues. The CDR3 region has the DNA TGTGCCAGCAGCTTGGCGGTGTCAACGTGTCACTACGAGCAGTACTTC. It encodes CASSLAVSTCHYEQYF.

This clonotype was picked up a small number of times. CDR3 sequence (DNA): TGTGCCAGCGTAGGAGCGGGCGCTAGCACAGATACGCAGTATTTT. Amino acid sequence: CASVGAGASTDTQYF. The chain has TRBV7-9 and TRBJ2-3; a possible D gene is TRBD2 (6 bases). With 8 bases removed from V and 0 bases from J, the gap between germline ends came to 15 bases. The CDR3 is 15 amino acids. Germline V gives CDR1 SEHNR, CDR2 FQNEAQ (reference sequence).

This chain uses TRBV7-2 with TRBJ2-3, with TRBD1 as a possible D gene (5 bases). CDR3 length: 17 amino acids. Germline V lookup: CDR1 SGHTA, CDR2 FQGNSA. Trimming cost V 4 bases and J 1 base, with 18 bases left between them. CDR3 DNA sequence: TGTGCCAGCAGCTCAGCCAGGGCTTTTCTCGGCACAGATACGCAGTATTTT. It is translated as CASSSARAFLGTDTQYF.

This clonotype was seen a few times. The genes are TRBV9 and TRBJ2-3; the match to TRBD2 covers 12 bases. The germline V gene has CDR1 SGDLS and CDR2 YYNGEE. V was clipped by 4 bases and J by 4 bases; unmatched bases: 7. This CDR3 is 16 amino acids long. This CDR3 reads CASSISSGRAADTQYF. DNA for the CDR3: TGTGCCAGCAGCATCTCTAGCGGGAGGGCTGCAGATACGCAGTATTTT.

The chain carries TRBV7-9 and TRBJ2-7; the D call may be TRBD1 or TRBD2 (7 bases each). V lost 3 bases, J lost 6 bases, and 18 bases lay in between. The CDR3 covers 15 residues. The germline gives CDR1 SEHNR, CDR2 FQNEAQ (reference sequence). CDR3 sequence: CASSFRQGGILEQYF. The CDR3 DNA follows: TGTGCCAGCAGCTTCCGACAGGGAGGGATCCTCGAGCAGTACTTC.

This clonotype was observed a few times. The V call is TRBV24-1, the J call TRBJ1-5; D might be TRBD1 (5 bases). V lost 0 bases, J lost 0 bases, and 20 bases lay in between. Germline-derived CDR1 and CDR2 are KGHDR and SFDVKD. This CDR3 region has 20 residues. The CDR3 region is CATSDLLRDPTGISNQPQHF. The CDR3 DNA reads TGTGCCACCAGTGATTTGCTCAGGGATCCTACCGGAATTAGCAATCAGCCCCAGCATTTT.

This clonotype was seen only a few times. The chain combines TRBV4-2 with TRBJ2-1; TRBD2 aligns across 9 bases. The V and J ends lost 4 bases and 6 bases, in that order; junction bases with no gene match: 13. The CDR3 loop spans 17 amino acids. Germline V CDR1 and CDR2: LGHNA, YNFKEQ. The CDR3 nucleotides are TGTGCCAGCAGCCCCAGCGGTGCGGGAGGGCCGAGCAATGAGCAGTTCTTC. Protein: CASSPSGAGGPSNEQFF.

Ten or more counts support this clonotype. CDR3 sequence reads: CASINPPGQGPKNIQYF. CDR3 nucleotide sequence: TGTGCCAGCATTAACCCCCCGGGACAGGGGCCCAAAAACATTCAGTACTTC. V and J are TRBV6-4 and TRBJ2-4; 10 bases are shared with TRBD1. This CDR3 has 17 amino acids. The germline CDR1 and CDR2 sequences are MRHNA and SNTAGT. The trim removed 7 bases at V and 2 bases at J, leaving 11 bases unmatched.

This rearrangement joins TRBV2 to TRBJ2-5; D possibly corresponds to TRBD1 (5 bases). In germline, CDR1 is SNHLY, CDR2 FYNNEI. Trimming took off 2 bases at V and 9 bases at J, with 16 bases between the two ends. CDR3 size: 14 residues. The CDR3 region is CASSESRQSVAQYF. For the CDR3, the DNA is TGTGCCAGCAGTGAATCTCGACAGTCTGTGGCCCAGTACTTC.

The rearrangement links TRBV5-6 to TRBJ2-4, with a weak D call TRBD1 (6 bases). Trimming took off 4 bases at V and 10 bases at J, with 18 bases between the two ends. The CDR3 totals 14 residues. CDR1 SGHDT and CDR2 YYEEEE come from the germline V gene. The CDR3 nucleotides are TGTGCCAGCAGCCACCGAGGGACACCAGGGATTCAGTACTTC. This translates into CASSHRGTPGIQYF.

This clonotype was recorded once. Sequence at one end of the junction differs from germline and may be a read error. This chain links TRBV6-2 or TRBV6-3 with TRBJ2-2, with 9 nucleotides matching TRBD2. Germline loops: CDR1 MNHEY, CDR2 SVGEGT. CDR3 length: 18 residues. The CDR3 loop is CASCLEREDPTTTGVLFF. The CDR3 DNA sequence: TGTGCCTCTTGTCTGGAGCGGGAGGACCCTACCACCACCGGGGTGCTGTTTTTT.

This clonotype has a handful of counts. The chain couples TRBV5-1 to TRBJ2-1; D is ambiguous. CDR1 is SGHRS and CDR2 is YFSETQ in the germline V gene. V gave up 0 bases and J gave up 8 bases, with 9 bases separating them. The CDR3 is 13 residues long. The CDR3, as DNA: TGCGCCAGCAGCTTGGGCTTTGGGGATGAGCAGTTCTTC. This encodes CASSLGFGDEQFF.

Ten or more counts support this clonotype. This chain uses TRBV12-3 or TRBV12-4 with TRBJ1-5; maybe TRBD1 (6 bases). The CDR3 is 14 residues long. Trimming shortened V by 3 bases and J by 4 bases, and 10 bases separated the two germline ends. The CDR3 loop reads CASSFTGINQPQHF. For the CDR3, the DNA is TGTGCCAGCAGTTTCACAGGGATAAATCAGCCCCAGCATTTT.

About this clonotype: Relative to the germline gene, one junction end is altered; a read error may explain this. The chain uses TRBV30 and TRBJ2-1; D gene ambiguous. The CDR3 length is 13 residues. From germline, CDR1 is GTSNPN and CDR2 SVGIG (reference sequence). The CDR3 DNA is TGTGCCTGGAGTGTAGACGGCGCCCGTAGAAGTGGGTTC. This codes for CAWSVDGARRSGF.

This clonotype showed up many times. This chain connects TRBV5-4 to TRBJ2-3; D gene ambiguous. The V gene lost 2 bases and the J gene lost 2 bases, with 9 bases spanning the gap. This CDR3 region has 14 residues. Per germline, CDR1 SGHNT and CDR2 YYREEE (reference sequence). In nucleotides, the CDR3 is TGTGCCAGCAGCTTAGGACCAGTCACAGATACGCAGTATTTT. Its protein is CASSLGPVTDTQYF.

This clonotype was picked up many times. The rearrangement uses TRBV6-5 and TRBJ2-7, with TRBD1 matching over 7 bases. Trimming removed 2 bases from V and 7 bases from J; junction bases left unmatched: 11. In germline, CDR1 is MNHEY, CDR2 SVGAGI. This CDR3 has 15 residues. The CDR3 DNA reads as TGTGCCAGCAGTTACCGACAGGGACCCTACGGAGAGCAGTACTTC. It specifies CASSYRQGPYGEQYF.

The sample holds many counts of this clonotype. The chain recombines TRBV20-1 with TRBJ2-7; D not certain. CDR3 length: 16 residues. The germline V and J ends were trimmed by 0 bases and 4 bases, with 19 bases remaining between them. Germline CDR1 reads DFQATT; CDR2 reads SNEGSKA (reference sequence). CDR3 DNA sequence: TGCAGTGCTAGAGATCTGGCCGGCCTCTTGGGGTACGAGCAGTACTTC. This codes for CSARDLAGLLGYEQYF.

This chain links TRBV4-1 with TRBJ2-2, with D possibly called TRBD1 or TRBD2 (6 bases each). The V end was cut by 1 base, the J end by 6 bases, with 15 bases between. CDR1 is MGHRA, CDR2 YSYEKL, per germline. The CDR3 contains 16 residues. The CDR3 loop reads CASSQVGAGSSGELFF. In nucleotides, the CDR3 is TGCGCCAGCAGCCAAGTGGGGGCGGGAAGCTCCGGGGAGCTGTTTTTT.

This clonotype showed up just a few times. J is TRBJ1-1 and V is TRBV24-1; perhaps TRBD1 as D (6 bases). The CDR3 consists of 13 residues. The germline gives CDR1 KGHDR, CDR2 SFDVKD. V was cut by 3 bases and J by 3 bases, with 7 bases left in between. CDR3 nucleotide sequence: TGTGCCACCAGTGATAGGGGGGACACTGAAGCTTTCTTT. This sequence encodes CATSDRGDTEAFF.

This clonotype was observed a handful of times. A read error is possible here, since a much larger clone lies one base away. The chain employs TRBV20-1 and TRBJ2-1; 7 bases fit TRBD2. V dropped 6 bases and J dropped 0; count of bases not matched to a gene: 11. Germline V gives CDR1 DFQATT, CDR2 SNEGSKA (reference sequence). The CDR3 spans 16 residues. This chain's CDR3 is CSAESRGEISYNEQFF. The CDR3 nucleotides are TGCAGTGCCGAGTCCCGGGGGGAAATCTCCTACAATGAGCAGTTCTTC.

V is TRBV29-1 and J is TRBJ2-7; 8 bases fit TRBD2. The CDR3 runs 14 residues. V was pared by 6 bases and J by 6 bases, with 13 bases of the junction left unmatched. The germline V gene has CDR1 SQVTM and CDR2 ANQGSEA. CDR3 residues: CSVGPGLGRSEQYF. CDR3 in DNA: TGCAGCGTAGGACCGGGACTAGGACGATCCGAGCAGTACTTC.

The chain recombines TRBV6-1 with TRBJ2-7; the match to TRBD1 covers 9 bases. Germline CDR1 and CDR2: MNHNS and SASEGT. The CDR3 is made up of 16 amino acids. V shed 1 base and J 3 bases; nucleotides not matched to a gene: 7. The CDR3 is CASSEVGDRADYEQYF. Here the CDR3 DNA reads TGTGCCAGCAGTGAAGTGGGGGACAGGGCCGACTACGAGCAGTACTTC.

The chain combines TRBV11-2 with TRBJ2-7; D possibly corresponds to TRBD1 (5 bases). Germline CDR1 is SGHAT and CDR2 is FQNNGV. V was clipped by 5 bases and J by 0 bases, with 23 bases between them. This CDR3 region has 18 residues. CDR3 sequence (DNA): TGTGCCAGCAGCATACGTGACAGCTACCTTATTTCCTCCTACGAGCAGTACTTC. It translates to CASSIRDSYLISSYEQYF.

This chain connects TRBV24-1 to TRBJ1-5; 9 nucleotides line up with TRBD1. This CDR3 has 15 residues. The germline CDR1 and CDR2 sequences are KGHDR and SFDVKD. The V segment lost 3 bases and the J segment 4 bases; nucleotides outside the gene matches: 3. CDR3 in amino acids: CATSDGDRANQPQHF. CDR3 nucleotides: TGTGCCACCAGTGATGGGGACAGGGCAAATCAGCCCCAGCATTTT.

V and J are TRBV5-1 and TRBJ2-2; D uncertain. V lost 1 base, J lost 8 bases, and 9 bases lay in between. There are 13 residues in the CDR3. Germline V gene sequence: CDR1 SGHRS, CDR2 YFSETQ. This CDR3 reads CASSLFGAGELFF. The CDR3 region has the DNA TGCGCCAGCAGCTTGTTCGGCGCTGGGGAGCTGTTTTTT.

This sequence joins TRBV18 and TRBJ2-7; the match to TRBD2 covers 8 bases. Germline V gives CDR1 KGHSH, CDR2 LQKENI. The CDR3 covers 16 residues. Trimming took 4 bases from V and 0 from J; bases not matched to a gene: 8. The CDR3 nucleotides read TGTGCCAGCTCACGCGTGGGGAGCGGGAGCTCCTACGAGCAGTACTTC. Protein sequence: CASSRVGSGSSYEQYF.